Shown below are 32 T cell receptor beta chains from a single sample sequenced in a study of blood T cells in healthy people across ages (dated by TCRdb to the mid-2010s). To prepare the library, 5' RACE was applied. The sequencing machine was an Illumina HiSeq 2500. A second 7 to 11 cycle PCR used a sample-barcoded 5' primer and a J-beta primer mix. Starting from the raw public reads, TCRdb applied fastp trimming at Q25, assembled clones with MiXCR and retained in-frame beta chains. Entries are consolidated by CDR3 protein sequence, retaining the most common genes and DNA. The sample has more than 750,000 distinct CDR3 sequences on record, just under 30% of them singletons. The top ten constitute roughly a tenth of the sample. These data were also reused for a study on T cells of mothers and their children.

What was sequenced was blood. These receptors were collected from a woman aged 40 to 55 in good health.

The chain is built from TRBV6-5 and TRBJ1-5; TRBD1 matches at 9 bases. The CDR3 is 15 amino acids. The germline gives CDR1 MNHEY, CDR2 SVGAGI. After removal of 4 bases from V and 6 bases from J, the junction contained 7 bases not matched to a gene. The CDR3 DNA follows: TGTGCCAGCAGTTCGTCCGGGACAGGGATTCAGCCCCAGCATTTT. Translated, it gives CASSSSGTGIQPQHF.

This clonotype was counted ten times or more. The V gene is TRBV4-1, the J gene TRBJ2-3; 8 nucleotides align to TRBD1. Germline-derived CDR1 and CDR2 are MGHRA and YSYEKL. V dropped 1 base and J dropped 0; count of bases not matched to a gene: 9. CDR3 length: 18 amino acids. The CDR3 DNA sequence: TGCGCCAGCAGCCAAGTGGTATTGGGGACAGGCAGCACAGATACGCAGTATTTT. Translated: CASSQVVLGTGSTDTQYF.

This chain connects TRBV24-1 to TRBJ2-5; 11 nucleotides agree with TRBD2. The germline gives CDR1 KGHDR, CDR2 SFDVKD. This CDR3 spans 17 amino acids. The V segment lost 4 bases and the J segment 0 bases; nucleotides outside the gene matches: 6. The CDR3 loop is CATSEYIAGGNQETQYF. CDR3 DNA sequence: TGTGCCACCAGTGAATATATAGCGGGGGGGAACCAAGAGACCCAGTACTTC.

Here the CDR3 DNA reads TGCAGTGCTCCCTGGGCAGGGGCAATTGGCTACACCTTC. Its protein product is CSAPWAGAIGYTF. The chain uses TRBV20-1 and TRBJ1-2; the D gene is possibly TRBD1 (6 bases). The CDR3 is 13 amino acids. Germline CDR1 DFQATT, CDR2 SNEGSKA (reference sequence). V lost 5 bases, J lost 7 bases, and 17 bases lay in between.

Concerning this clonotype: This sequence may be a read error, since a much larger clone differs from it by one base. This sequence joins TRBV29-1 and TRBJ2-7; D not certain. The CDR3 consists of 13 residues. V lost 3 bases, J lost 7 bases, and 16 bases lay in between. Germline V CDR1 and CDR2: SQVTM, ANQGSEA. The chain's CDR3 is CSVEGSLRGEQYF. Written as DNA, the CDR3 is TGCAGCGTTGAGGGCTCACTCCGTGGTGAGCAGTACTTC.

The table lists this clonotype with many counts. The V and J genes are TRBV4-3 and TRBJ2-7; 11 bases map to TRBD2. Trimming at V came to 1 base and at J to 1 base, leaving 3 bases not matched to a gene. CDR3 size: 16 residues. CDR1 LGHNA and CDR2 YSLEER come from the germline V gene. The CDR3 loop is CASSQGWTSGSYEQYF. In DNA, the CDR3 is TGCGCCAGCAGCCAAGGATGGACTAGCGGGTCCTACGAGCAGTACTTC.

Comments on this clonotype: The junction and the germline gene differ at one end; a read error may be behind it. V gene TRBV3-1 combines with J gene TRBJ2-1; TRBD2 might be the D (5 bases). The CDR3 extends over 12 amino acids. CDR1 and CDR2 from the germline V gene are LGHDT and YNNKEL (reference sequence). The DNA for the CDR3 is TGTACCAGCAGCCCGAGGGTGAATGAGCAGTTCTTC. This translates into CTSSPRVNEQFF.

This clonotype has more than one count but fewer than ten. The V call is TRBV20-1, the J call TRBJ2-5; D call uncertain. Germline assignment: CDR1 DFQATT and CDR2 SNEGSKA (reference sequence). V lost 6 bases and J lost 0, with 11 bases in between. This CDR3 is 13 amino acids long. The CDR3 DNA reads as TGCAGTGCCCCAGACGACGACCAAGAGACCCAGTACTTC. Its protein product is CSAPDDDQETQYF.

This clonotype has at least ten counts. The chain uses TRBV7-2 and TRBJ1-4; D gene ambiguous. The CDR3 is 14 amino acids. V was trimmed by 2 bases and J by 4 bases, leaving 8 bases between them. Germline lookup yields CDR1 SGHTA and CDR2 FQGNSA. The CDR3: CASSLLGSNEKLFF. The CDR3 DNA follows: TGTGCCAGCAGCTTACTAGGGAGTAATGAAAAACTGTTTTTT.

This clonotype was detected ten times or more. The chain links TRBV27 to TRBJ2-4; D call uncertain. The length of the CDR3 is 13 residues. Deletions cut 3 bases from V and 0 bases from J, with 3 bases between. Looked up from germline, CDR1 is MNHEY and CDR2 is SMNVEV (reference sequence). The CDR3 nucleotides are TGTGCCAGCAGTTTTACAGCCAAAAACATTCAGTACTTC. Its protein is CASSFTAKNIQYF.

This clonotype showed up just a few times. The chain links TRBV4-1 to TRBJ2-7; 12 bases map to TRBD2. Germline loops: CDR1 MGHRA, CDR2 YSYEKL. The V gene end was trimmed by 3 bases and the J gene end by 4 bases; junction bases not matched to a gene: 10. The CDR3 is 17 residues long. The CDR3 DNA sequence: TGCGCCAGCAGCCAGAGCCCTAGCGGGGGGGCCGTGTACGAGCAGTACTTC. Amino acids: CASSQSPSGGAVYEQYF.

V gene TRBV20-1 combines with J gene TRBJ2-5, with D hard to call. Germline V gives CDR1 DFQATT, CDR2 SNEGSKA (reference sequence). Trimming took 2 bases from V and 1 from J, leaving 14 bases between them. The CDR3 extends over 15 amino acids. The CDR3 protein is CSARPTGALQETQYF. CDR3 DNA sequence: TGCAGTGCTAGACCCACGGGCGCGCTCCAAGAGACCCAGTACTTC.

CDR3 bases: TGCAGCGTCGCTCCCTGGGACACTGAAGCTTTCTTT. It is translated as CSVAPWDTEAFF. The rearrangement links TRBV29-1 to TRBJ1-1; D unclear. The germline V gene has CDR1 SQVTM and CDR2 ANQGSEA. There are 12 residues in the CDR3. V was shortened by 6 bases and J by 3 bases, with 11 bases between the two germline ends.

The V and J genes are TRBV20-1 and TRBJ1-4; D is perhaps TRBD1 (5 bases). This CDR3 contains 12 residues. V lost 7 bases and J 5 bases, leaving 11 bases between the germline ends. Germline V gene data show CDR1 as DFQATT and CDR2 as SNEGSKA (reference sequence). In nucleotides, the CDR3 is TGCAGTGTACGGGGGGACAATGAAAAACTGTTTTTT. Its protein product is CSVRGDNEKLFF.

CDR3 protein: CSASVAGNTEAFF. The CDR3 region has the DNA TGCAGTGCTAGTGTGGCAGGGAACACTGAAGCTTTCTTT. V usage is TRBV20-1 and J usage is TRBJ1-1; D remains ambiguous. From germline, CDR1 is DFQATT and CDR2 SNEGSKA (reference sequence). V lost 3 bases, J lost 1 base, and 9 bases lay in between. The CDR3 consists of 13 residues.

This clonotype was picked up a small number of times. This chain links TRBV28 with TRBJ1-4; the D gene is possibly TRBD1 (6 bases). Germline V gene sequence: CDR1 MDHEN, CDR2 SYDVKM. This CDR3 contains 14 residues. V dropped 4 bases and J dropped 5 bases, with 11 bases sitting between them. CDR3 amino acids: CASSYRVLNEKLFF. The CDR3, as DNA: TGTGCCAGCAGTTACAGGGTATTGAATGAAAAACTGTTTTTT.

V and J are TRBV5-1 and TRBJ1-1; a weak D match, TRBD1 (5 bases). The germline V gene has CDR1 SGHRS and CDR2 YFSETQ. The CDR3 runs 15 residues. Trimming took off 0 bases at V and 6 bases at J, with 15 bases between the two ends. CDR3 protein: CASSLAGGALPEAFF. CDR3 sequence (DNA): TGCGCCAGCAGCTTGGCCGGAGGGGCCTTACCTGAAGCTTTCTTT. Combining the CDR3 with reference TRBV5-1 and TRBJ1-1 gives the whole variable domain KAGVTQTPRYLIKTRGQQVTLSCSPISGHRSVSWYQQTPGQGLQFLFEYFSETQRNKGNFPGRFSGRQFSNSRSEMNVSTLELGDSALYLCASSLAGGALPEAFFGQGTRLTVV.

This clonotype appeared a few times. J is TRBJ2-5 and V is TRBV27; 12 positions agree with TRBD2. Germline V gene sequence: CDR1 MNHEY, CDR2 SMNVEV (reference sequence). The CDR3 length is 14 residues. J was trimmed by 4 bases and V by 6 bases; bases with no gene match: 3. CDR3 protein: CASRLAGGVETQYF. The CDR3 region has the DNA TGTGCCAGCAGACTAGCGGGGGGAGTAGAGACCCAGTACTTC.

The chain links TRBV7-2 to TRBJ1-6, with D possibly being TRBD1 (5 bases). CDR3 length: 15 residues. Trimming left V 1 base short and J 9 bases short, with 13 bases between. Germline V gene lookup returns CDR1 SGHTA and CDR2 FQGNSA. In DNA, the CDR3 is TGTGCCAGCAGCTTAGACCTGGGGGATAGTTCACCCCTCCACTTT. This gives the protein CASSLDLGDSSPLHF. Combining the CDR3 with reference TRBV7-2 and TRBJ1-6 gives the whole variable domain GAGVSQSPSNKVTEKGKDVELRCDPISGHTALYWYRQSLGQGLEFLIYFQGNSAPDKSGLPSDRFSAERTGGSVSTLTIQRTQQEDSAVYLCASSLDLGDSSPLHFGNGTRLTVT.

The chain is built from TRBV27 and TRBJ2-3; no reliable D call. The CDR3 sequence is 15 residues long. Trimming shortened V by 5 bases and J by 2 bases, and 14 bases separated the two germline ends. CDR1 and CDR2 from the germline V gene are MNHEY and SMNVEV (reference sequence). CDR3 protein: CASSPFSPYTDTQYF. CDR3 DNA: TGTGCCAGCAGTCCCTTCTCGCCCTACACAGATACGCAGTATTTT.

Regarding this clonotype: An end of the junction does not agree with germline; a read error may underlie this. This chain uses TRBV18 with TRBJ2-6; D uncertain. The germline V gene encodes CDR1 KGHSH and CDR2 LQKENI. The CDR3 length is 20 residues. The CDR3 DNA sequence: TGTGCCAGCTCACCCAGACATTCATACGCCTCAGAAAACAGATTTCGCGTCCGGACTTTC. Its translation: CASSPRHSYASENRFRVRTF.

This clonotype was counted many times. CDR3 protein: CASSLRVGANYGYTF. CDR3 sequence (DNA): TGTGCCAGCAGTTTAAGGGTCGGAGCAAACTATGGCTACACCTTC. V usage is TRBV12-3 or TRBV12-4 and J usage is TRBJ1-2; D is unclear. The V end lost 2 bases, the J end lost 2 bases, and 12 bases lay between the germline ends. This CDR3 contains 15 residues.

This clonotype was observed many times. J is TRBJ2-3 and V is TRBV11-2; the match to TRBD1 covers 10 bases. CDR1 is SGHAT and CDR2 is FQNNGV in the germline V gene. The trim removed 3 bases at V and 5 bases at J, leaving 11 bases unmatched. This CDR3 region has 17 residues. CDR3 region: CASSLETDRGRKDTQYF. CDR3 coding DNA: TGTGCCAGCAGCTTGGAAACAGACAGGGGGCGCAAAGATACGCAGTATTTT.

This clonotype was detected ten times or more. This CDR3 is CASSMGQGEETQYF. As DNA, the CDR3 is TGCGCCAGCAGCATGGGACAGGGCGAAGAGACCCAGTACTTC. V gene TRBV5-1 combines with J gene TRBJ2-5; 9 bases match TRBD1. The V gene end was trimmed by 4 bases and the J gene end by 3 bases; junction bases not matched to a gene: 4. CDR3 length equals 14 residues. CDR1 is SGHRS and CDR2 is YFSETQ in the germline V gene.

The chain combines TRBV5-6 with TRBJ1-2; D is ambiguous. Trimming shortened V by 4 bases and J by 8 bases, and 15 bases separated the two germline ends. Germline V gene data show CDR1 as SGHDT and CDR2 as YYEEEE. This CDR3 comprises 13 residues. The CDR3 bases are TGTGCCAGCAGCCCCACAAGGCGTCGGGGCTACACCTTC. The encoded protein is CASSPTRRRGYTF.

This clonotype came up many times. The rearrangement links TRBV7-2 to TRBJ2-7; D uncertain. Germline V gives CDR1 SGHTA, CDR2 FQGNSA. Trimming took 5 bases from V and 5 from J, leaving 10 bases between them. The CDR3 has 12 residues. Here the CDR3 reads CASSRAFNEQYF. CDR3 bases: TGTGCCAGCAGCCGGGCCTTCAACGAGCAGTACTTC.

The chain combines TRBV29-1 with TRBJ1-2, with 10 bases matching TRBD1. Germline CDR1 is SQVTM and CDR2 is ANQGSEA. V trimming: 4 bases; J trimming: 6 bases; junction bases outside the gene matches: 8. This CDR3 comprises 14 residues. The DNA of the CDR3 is TGCAGCGTTGTTCTGCGGGACAGGGGTGATGGCTACACCTTC. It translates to CSVVLRDRGDGYTF.

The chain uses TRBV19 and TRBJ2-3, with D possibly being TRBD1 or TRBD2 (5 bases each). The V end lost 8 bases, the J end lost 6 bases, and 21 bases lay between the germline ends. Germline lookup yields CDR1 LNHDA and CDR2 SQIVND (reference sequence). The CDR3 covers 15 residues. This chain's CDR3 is CASAYGTVAQDTQYF. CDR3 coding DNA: TGTGCCAGTGCTTATGGGACGGTGGCCCAGGATACGCAGTATTTT.

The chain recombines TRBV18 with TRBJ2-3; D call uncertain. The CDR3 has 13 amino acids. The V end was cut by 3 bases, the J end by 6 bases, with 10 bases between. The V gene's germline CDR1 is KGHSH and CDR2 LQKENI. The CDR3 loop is CASSPVGRDTQYF. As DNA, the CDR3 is TGTGCCAGCTCACCTGTCGGGCGGGATACGCAGTATTTT.

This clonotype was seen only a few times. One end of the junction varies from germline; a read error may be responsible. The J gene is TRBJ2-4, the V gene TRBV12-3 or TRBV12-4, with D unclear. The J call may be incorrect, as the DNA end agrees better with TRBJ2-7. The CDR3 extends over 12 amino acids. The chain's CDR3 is CTSSKNSYEQYF. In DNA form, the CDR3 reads TGTACCAGCAGCAAGAACTCCTACGAGCAGTACTTC.

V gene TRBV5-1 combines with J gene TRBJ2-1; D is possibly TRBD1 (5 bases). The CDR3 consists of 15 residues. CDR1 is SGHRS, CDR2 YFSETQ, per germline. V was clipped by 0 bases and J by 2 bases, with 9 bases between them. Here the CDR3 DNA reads TGCGCCAGCAGCTTGGCCGGCAGGGCCTACAATGAGCAGTTCTTC. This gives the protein CASSLAGRAYNEQFF.

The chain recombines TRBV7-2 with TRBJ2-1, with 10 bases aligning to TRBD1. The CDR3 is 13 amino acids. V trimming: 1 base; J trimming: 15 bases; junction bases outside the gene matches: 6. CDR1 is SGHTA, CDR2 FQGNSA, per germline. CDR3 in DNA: TGTGCCAGCAGCTTAGTACTGGGACAGGGGTCGTTCTTC. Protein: CASSLVLGQGSFF.